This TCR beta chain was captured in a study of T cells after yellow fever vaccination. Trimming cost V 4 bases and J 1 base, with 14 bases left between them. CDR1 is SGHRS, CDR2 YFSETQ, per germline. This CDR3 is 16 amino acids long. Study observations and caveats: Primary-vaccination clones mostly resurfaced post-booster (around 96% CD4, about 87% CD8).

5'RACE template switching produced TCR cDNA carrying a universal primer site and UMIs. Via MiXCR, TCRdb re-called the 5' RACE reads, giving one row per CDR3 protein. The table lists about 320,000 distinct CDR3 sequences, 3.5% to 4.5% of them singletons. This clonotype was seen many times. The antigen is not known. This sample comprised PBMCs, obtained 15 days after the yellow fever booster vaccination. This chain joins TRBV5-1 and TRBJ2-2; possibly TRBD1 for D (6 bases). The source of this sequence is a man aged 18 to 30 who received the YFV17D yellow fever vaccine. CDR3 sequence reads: CASSRTATQNTGELFF. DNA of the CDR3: TGCGCCAGCAGCCGGACAGCAACCCAGAACACCGGGGAGCTGTTTTTT.